The 16 T cell receptor beta chains reported below all come from one sample, sequenced in a study of blood T cell repertoires in COVID-19. The assay was immunoSEQ multiplex PCR, and TCRdb's table has in-frame clones only and misses some. The sample consists of roughly 80,000 clones, approximately 84% of them appearing once. The sample taken for sequencing was peripheral blood. The receptors originated from a man between 60 and 70 years old with active or convalescent COVID-19.

The V and J genes are TRBV5-4 and TRBJ2-1, with 9 bases aligning to TRBD1. V lost 4 bases to trimming and J lost 4 bases; unmatched junction nucleotides: 6. The CDR3 has 15 residues. CDR1 is SGHNT and CDR2 is YYREEE in the germline V gene (reference sequence). CDR3 residues: CASSPGGTGYNEQFF. The CDR3, as DNA: TGTGCCAGCAGCCCTGGCGGGACAGGGTACAATGAGCAGTTCTTC.

V and J are TRBV14 and TRBJ1-1; D not resolved. This CDR3 is built from 13 residues. The germline V gene encodes CDR1 SGHDN and CDR2 FVKESK. V was trimmed by 6 bases and J by 1 base, leaving 9 bases between them. CDR3 nucleotide sequence: TGTGCCAGCAGGGTTAGAGGGAACACTGAAGCTTTCTTT. Its protein is CASRVRGNTEAFF.

The chain combines TRBV7-9 with TRBJ2-5; the match to TRBD2 covers 8 bases. V lost 6 bases, J lost 6 bases, and 15 bases stayed unmatched. The CDR3 has 16 residues. CDR1 SEHNR and CDR2 FQNEAQ come from the germline V gene (reference sequence). The CDR3 DNA reads TGTGCCAGCAGTCCGACGGAACTAGCGGTTTCGCAGACCCAGTACTTC. This encodes CASSPTELAVSQTQYF.

The V and J genes are TRBV6-4 and TRBJ1-2, with 8 bases that match TRBD1. V dropped 3 bases and J dropped 7; count of bases not matched to a gene: 4. Germline V CDR1 and CDR2: MRHNA, SNTAGT. The CDR3 totals 13 residues. CDR3 amino acids: CASSEGRGLGYTF. As DNA, the CDR3 is TGTGCCAGCAGTGAGGGCAGGGGGCTTGGCTACACCTTC.

The chain carries TRBV9 and TRBJ2-1; tentative D call: TRBD2 (7 bases). Germline CDR1 reads SGDLS; CDR2 reads YYNGEE. The CDR3 covers 18 residues. With 4 bases removed from V and 1 base from J, the gap between germline ends came to 21 bases. The CDR3 spells CASSPRGGGGPSYNEQFF. The CDR3 nucleotides read TGTGCCAGCAGCCCCCGAGGAGGGGGGGGGCCTTCCTACAATGAGCAGTTCTTC.

The V gene is TRBV19, the J gene TRBJ1-5; D gene unclear. The CDR3 has 15 amino acids. Trimming left V 2 bases short and J 7 bases short, with 15 bases between. CDR1 and CDR2 (germline): LNHDA, SQIVND (reference sequence). CDR3 sequence reads: CASSITLGVGQPQHF. Here the CDR3 DNA reads TGTGCCAGTAGTATAACACTGGGAGTTGGGCAGCCCCAGCATTTT.

This clone turned up a few times. This rearrangement joins TRBV4-3 to TRBJ2-7; 9 nucleotides agree with TRBD1. The germline gives CDR1 LGHNA, CDR2 YSLEER. V lost 6 bases to trimming and J lost 2 bases; unmatched junction nucleotides: 5. This CDR3 has 14 residues. CDR3 coding DNA: TGCGCCAGCAGTCGGGGACAGGGCCCCTACGAGCAGTACTTC. Translating gives CASSRGQGPYEQYF.

This clone was recorded once. The chain combines TRBV5-1 with TRBJ1-2; the D gene is possibly TRBD1 (6 bases). The V end was cut by 3 bases, the J end by 0 bases, with 15 bases between. This CDR3 has 16 amino acids. Germline V gene sequence: CDR1 SGHRS, CDR2 YFSETQ. Here the CDR3 reads CASSWGDRTTNYGYTF. The CDR3 nucleotides are TGCGCCAGCAGCTGGGGTGACAGGACAACTAACTATGGCTACACCTTC.

The chain has TRBV6-5 and TRBJ2-7; perhaps TRBD1 as D (5 bases). Germline CDR1 reads MNHEY; CDR2 reads SVGAGI. Trimming pared 6 bases from V and 7 bases from J, leaving 13 bases between. CDR3 length equals 12 residues. The CDR3 sequence is CASSSVGEEQYF. Here the CDR3 DNA reads TGTGCCAGCAGCTCGGTAGGGGAAGAGCAGTACTTC.

The chain links TRBV7-9 to TRBJ1-3; D might be TRBD1 (6 bases). The CDR3 totals 14 residues. The V gene lost 0 bases and the J gene lost 6 bases, with 9 bases spanning the gap. Germline assignment: CDR1 SEHNR and CDR2 FQNEAQ (reference sequence). CDR3 sequence (DNA): TGTGCCAGCAGCTTAGCCGGGGGGCAAAACACCATATATTTT. It translates to CASSLAGGQNTIYF.

The rearrangement links TRBV19 to TRBJ1-5; D might be TRBD1 (6 bases). Germline lookup yields CDR1 LNHDA and CDR2 SQIVND (reference sequence). This CDR3 has 15 amino acids. V lost 3 bases to trimming and J lost 1 base, with 10 bases between them. The CDR3 sequence: CASSIKGGSNQPQHF. In DNA, the CDR3 is TGTGCCAGTAGTATTAAAGGGGGAAGCAATCAGCCCCAGCATTTT.

The V call is TRBV9, the J call TRBJ1-2; 7 bases map to TRBD1. With V trimmed by 4 bases and J by 2 bases, 8 bases remained unmatched. The V gene's germline CDR1 is SGDLS and CDR2 YYNGEE. CDR3 length: 15 amino acids. The CDR3 loop reads CASSQEGQLNYGYTF. The CDR3 coding sequence is TGTGCCAGCAGCCAAGAGGGACAGCTAAACTATGGCTACACCTTC.

The chain links TRBV9 to TRBJ1-1; tentative D call: TRBD1 (6 bases). V was shortened by 1 base and J by 4 bases, with 14 bases between the two germline ends. The CDR3 loop spans 15 amino acids. Germline assignment: CDR1 SGDLS and CDR2 YYNGEE. CDR3 bases: TGTGCCAGCAGCGTATCAGGGGCGGTGAGCACTGAAGCTTTCTTT. Its translation is CASSVSGAVSTEAFF. Looking up the rest from reference TRBV9 and TRBJ1-1 gives the full variable domain: DSGVTQTPKHLITATGQRVTLRCSPRSGDLSVYWYQQSLDQGLQFLIQYYNGEERAKGNILERFSAQQFPDLHSELNLSSLELGDSALYFCASSVSGAVSTEAFFGQGTRLTVV.

In DNA, the CDR3 is TGTGCCAGTAGTACCAGGACTAGCGGGGATACGCAGTATTTT. This translates into CASSTRTSGDTQYF. The V gene is TRBV19, the J gene TRBJ2-3; 11 bases match TRBD2. In germline, CDR1 is LNHDA, CDR2 SQIVND (reference sequence). Trimming at V came to 4 bases and at J to 6 bases, leaving 3 bases not matched to a gene. This CDR3 has 14 residues.

The genes are TRBV7-3 and TRBJ2-5; 12 bases are a match to TRBD2. V lost 6 bases, J lost 2 bases, and 4 bases stayed unmatched. CDR3 length: 15 residues. Germline values: CDR1 SGHTA, CDR2 FQGTGA. The CDR3 bases are TGTGCCAGCAGTCTAGCGGGGGGGCTTCAAGAGACCCAGTACTTC. This codes for CASSLAGGLQETQYF.

The genes are TRBV5-8 and TRBJ2-5, with D possibly TRBD2 on 6 matching bases. Germline values: CDR1 SGHTS, CDR2 YDEGEE. The CDR3 has 18 residues. V was shortened by 1 base and J by 1 base, with 20 bases between the two germline ends. The CDR3 loop is CASSLSVAAGPIQETQYF. The CDR3 region has the DNA TGTGCCAGCAGCTTGTCGGTAGCGGCGGGCCCCATCCAAGAGACCCAGTACTTC.